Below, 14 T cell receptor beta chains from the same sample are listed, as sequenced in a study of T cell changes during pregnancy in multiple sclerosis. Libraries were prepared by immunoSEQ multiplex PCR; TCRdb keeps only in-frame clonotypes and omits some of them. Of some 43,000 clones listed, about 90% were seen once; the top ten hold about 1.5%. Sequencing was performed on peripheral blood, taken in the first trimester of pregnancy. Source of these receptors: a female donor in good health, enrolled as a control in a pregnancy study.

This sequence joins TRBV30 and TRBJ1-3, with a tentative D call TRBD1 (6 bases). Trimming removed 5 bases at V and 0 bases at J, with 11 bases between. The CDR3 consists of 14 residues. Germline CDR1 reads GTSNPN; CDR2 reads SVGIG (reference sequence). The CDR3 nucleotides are TGTGCCTGGCAGACAGGCCTCTCTGGAAACACCATATATTTT. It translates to CAWQTGLSGNTIYF. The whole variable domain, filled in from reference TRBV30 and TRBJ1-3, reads SQTIHQWPATLVQPVGSPLSLECTVEGTSNPNLYWYRQAAGRGLQLLFYSVGIGQISSEVPQNLSASRPQDRQFILSSKKLLLSDSGFYLCAWQTGLSGNTIYFGEGSWLTVV.

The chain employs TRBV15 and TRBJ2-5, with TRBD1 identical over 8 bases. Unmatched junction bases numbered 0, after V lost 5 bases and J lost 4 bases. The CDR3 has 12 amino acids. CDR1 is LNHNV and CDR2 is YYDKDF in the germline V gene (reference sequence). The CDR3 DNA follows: TGTGCCACCAGCCAGGGGGCAGAGACCCAGTACTTC. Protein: CATSQGAETQYF.

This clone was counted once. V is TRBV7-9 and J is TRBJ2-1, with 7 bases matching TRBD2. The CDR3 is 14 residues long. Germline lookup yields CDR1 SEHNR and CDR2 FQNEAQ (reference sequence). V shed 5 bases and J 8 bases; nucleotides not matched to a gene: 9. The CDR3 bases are TGTGCCAGCAGCCCTCCGGCAGCGGGGCATGAGCAGTTCTTC. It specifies CASSPPAAGHEQFF.

CDR3 amino acids: CASSRRPNGLCGDSCYLAAAQYF. The DNA for the CDR3 is TGTGCCAGCAGCCGGCGACCCAATGGACTCTGTGGGGACTCCTGCTACCTAGCTGCGGCGCAGTATTTT. The chain joins TRBV4-2 to TRBJ2-3; perhaps TRBD2 as D (6 bases). Trimming shortened V by 4 bases and J by 10 bases, and 45 bases separated the two germline ends. The CDR3 has 23 amino acids. The germline CDR1 and CDR2 sequences are LGHNA and YNFKEQ.

CDR3 sequence reads: CASSQPGQVNEQFF. The CDR3 coding sequence is TGTGCCAGCAGCCAACCGGGACAAGTCAATGAGCAGTTCTTC. The chain joins TRBV6-6 to TRBJ2-1; TRBD1 is a possible D gene (6 bases). Germline CDR1 reads MNHNY; CDR2 reads SVGAGI (reference sequence). V lost 6 bases, J lost 6 bases, and 15 bases lay in between. The CDR3 loop spans 14 amino acids.

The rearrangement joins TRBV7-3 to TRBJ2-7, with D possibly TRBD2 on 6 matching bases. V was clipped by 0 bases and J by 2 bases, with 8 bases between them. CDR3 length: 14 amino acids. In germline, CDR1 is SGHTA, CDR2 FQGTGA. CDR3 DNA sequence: TGTGCCAGCAGCTTAACGGGGGGAACCTACGAGCAGTACTTC. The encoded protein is CASSLTGGTYEQYF.

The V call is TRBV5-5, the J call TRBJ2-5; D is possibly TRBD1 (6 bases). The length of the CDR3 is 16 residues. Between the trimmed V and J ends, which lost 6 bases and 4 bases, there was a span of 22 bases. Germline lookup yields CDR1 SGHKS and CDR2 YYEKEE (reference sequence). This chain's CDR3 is CASTLWQVRGSETQYF. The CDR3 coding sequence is TGTGCCAGCACCCTGTGGCAGGTCAGGGGATCAGAGACCCAGTACTTC.

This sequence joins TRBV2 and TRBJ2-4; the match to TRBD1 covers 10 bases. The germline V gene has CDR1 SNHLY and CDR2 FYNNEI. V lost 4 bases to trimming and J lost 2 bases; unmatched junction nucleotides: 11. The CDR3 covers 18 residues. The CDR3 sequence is CASSVGQGMSGTKNIQYF. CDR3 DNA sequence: TGTGCCAGCAGTGTGGGACAGGGGATGAGCGGGACCAAAAACATTCAGTACTTC.

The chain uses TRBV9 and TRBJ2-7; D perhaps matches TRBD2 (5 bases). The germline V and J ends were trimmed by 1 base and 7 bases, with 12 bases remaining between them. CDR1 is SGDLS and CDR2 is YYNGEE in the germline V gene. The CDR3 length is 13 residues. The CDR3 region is CASSVRSAEEQYF. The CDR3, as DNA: TGTGCCAGCAGCGTAAGGTCAGCGGAGGAGCAGTACTTC. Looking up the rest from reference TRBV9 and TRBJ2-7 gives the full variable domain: DSGVTQTPKHLITATGQRVTLRCSPRSGDLSVYWYQQSLDQGLQFLIQYYNGEERAKGNILERFSAQQFPDLHSELNLSSLELGDSALYFCASSVRSAEEQYFGPGTRLTVT.

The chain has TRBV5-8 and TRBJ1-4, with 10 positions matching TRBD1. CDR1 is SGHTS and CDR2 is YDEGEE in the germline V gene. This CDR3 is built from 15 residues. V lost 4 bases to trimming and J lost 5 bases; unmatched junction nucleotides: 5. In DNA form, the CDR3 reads TGTGCCAGCAGCGTCGGACAGGGGGTGAATGAAAAACTGTTTTTT. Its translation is CASSVGQGVNEKLFF.

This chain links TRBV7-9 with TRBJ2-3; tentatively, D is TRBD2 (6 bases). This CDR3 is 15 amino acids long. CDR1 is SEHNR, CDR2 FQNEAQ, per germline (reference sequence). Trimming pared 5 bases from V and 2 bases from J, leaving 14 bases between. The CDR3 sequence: CASSLGGAVTDTQYF. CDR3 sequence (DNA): TGTGCCAGCAGCCTGGGCGGGGCTGTCACAGATACGCAGTATTTT.

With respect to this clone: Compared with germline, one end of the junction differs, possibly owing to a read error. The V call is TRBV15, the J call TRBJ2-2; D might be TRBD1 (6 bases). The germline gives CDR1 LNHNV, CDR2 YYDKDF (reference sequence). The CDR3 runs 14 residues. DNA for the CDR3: TGTGCCACCAGCGGAGACAGGTACACCGGGGAGCTGTTTTTT. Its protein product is CATSGDRYTGELFF.

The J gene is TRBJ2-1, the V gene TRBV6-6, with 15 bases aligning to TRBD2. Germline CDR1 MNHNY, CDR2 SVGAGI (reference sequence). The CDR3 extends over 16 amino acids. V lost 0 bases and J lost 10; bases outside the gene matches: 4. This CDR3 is CASSYSGLAGGAEQFF. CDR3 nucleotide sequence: TGTGCCAGCAGTTACTCGGGACTAGCGGGGGGCGCCGAGCAGTTCTTC.

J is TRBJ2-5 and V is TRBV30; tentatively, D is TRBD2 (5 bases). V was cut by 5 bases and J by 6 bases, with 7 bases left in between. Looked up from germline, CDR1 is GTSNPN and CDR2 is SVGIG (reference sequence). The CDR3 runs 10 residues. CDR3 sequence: CAWGGQTQYF. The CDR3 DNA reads TGTGCCTGGGGCGGGCAGACCCAGTACTTC.